Sequencing of this T cell receptor beta chain was carried out in a study of blood T cell repertoires in COVID-19. Those who participated ranged in age from roughly 18 to 90 years and resided in about two dozen US areas. Participants were placed into cohorts based on the clinical history they reported. CDR3 length: 13 amino acids. Germline V gene sequence: CDR1 ENHRY, CDR2 SYGVKD. V was cut by 6 bases and J by 2 bases, with 10 bases left in between. Under the authors' procedure: Amplification from reference gene primers served as the basis for estimated nucleated cell counts. The assay was immunoSEQ multiplex PCR, and TCRdb's table has in-frame clones only and misses some. V, J and clone size were drawn from that table, and D and trimming were deduced from the DNA. Of 270,000 or so clones listed, approximately 90% were seen once; the top ten hold 2.8%.

The chain joins TRBV10-3 to TRBJ2-5, with a possible D match to TRBD1 (5 bases). The source of this sequence is a man aged 35-49 years who had been exposed to COVID-19. The material sequenced was PBMCs or T cells enriched from blood (not recorded which). In DNA, the CDR3 is TGTGCCATCAGCTCAGGGCAGCAAGAGACCCAGTACTTC. Amino acid sequence: CAISSGQQETQYF.